The 30 T cell receptor beta chains below come from one sample, sequenced in a study of cytomegalovirus exposure and HLA in healthy donors (dated by TCRdb to about 2017). The receptor library was made with the immunoSEQ multiplex PCR assay. The multiplex PCR relied on a mix of 60 forward primers for TCR Vbeta segments and 13 reverse primers for TCR Jbeta segments. TCRdb re-hosts the immuneACCESS table, in-frame sequences only. Its copies lack some clones; in the studies checked, an unresolved V gene accounts for under half of them, and the cause for the rest is not known. This sample holds 250,000 to 350,000 clones; under 90% were observed only once. The ten largest clones represent about 0.28% of the sample. What was sequenced was PBMCs. The receptor set was obtained from a girl aged 2-10 years in good health and CMV-seronegative.

Concerning this clone: An end of the junction differs from the germline gene, which may be a read error. The V call is TRBV18, the J call TRBJ2-3, with TRBD2 matching over 16 bases. Germline V gives CDR1 KGHSH, CDR2 LQKENI. The CDR3 has 21 residues. CDR3 region: CASSPTLGLAGGKDGTGTQYF. The DNA of the CDR3 is TGTGCCAGCTCACCTACATTGGGACTAGCGGGGGGGAAAGACGGCACAGGTACGCAGTATTTT.

This clone showed up just once. This chain joins TRBV7-2 and TRBJ2-7; D unresolved. This CDR3 has 15 amino acids. V gave up 5 bases and J gave up 0 bases, with 14 bases separating them. CDR1 and CDR2 (germline): SGHTA, FQGNSA. In nucleotides, the CDR3 is TGTGCCAGCAGCACCGTTAGTACTCCCTCCTACGAGCAGTACTTC. Translated: CASSTVSTPSYEQYF.

This chain joins TRBV28 and TRBJ2-5, with TRBD1 matching over 8 bases. The CDR3 consists of 14 residues. The germline CDR1 and CDR2 sequences are MDHEN and SYDVKM. The DNA of the CDR3 is TGTGGCAGTTCCGGACAGGGCTTCAGGGAGACCCAGTACTTC. It is translated as CGSSGQGFRETQYF.

This chain uses TRBV19 with TRBJ2-4; D might be TRBD1 (5 bases). V was clipped by 7 bases and J by 1 base, with 23 bases between them. The CDR3 runs to 18 residues. The germline gives CDR1 LNHDA, CDR2 SQIVND (reference sequence). This CDR3 is CASTPLWTTSSAKNIQYF. The CDR3 coding sequence is TGTGCCAGTACCCCCTTATGGACAACCAGCTCGGCCAAAAACATTCAGTACTTC.

V and J are TRBV5-6 and TRBJ2-7; perhaps TRBD2 as D (5 bases). Trimming cost V 4 bases and J 6 bases, with 17 bases left between them. The CDR3 is made up of 14 amino acids. CDR1 and CDR2 from the germline V gene are SGHDT and YYEEEE. The CDR3 region has the DNA TGTGCCAGCAGCCCCACGGGGTTAGCCCGCGAGCAGTACTTC. It is translated as CASSPTGLAREQYF.

The chain combines TRBV10-2 with TRBJ1-2; TRBD1 is a possible D gene (6 bases). CDR3 length: 13 amino acids. Trimming took off 6 bases at V and 6 bases at J, with 14 bases between the two ends. In germline, CDR1 is WSHSY, CDR2 SAAADI. DNA of the CDR3: TGCGCCAGCAGCTGGGACACTGAAGATGGCTACACCTTC. Protein: CASSWDTEDGYTF.

This chain links TRBV7-9 with TRBJ2-3; 9 bases map to TRBD2. Germline-derived CDR1 and CDR2 are SEHNR and FQNEAQ (reference sequence). After removal of 2 bases from V and 5 bases from J, the junction contained 5 bases not matched to a gene. The CDR3 spans 15 residues. Here the CDR3 DNA reads TGTGCCAGCAGCTTAAATAGCGGGAGACAAGATACGCAGTATTTT. Protein sequence: CASSLNSGRQDTQYF.

The chain is built from TRBV28 and TRBJ1-4; D gene ambiguous. Trimming stripped 1 base from V and 7 bases from J, with 16 bases between. The CDR3 is made up of 16 amino acids. CDR1 MDHEN and CDR2 SYDVKM come from the germline V gene. The DNA for the CDR3 is TGTGCCAGCAGTTTATCGTGGTCCCCCTCGGGTGAAAAACTGTTTTTT. This sequence encodes CASSLSWSPSGEKLFF.

This clone was counted only a few times. V and J are TRBV2 and TRBJ1-3; the match to TRBD1 covers 7 bases. The trim removed 6 bases at V and 3 bases at J, leaving 2 bases unmatched. This CDR3 region has 13 residues. Per the germline V gene, CDR1 is SNHLY and CDR2 is FYNNEI. The CDR3 loop reads CASRWDSGNTIYF. The CDR3 nucleotides read TGTGCCAGCAGGTGGGACAGTGGAAACACCATATATTTT.

The V call is TRBV25-1, the J call TRBJ2-1; TRBD2 agrees at 10 bases. Germline-derived CDR1 and CDR2 are MGHDK and SYGVNS. CDR3 length equals 16 residues. The junction had 6 bases not matched to a gene; V was cut back by 4 bases and J by 3 bases. The CDR3 protein is CASSAEGLALYNEQFF. DNA for the CDR3: TGTGCCAGCAGTGCGGAGGGACTAGCGCTCTACAATGAGCAGTTCTTC.

This clone was recorded a few times. This sequence joins TRBV4-1 and TRBJ1-2, with D possibly matching TRBD1 (5 bases). V was trimmed by 3 bases and J by 1 base, leaving 12 bases between them. CDR1 and CDR2 from the germline V gene are MGHRA and YSYEKL. This CDR3 has 15 residues. The CDR3 loop is CASSHDRSGNYGYTF. The CDR3 DNA reads as TGCGCCAGCAGCCACGACAGAAGTGGTAACTATGGCTACACCTTC.

The chain is built from TRBV28 and TRBJ2-5; the match to TRBD2 covers 8 bases. The CDR3 spans 18 residues. CDR1 MDHEN and CDR2 SYDVKM come from the germline V gene. Unmatched junction bases numbered 18, after V lost 4 bases and J lost 5 bases. Here the CDR3 reads CASSSFPGLGAWGETQYF. The CDR3 bases are TGTGCCAGCAGTTCGTTTCCGGGACTAGGGGCCTGGGGGGAGACCCAGTACTTC.

This clone was counted only a few times. V gene TRBV28 combines with J gene TRBJ2-7; 8 bases agree with TRBD1. CDR1 is MDHEN, CDR2 SYDVKM, per germline. This CDR3 spans 15 amino acids. The junction had 7 bases not matched to a gene; V was cut back by 6 bases and J by 0 bases. CDR3 in amino acids: CASSQDRGSSYEQYF. The DNA of the CDR3 is TGTGCCAGCAGCCAAGACAGGGGAAGCTCCTACGAGCAGTACTTC.

V and J are TRBV23-1 and TRBJ1-5, with 9 bases aligning to TRBD1. TRBV23-1 is labeled an ORF, and its function is uncertain. CDR3 length: 19 residues. The junction had 9 bases not matched to a gene; V was cut back by 0 bases and J by 0 bases. Here the CDR3 DNA reads TGCGCCAGCAGTCAATCGGTTACAGGGGGCTCCTATAGCAATCAGCCCCAGCATTTT. The encoded protein is CASSQSVTGGSYSNQPQHF.

The rearrangement links TRBV5-4 to TRBJ1-1; a weak D match, TRBD1 (6 bases). Germline CDR1 is SGHNT and CDR2 is YYREEE (reference sequence). Trimming stripped 4 bases from V and 5 bases from J, with 18 bases between. This CDR3 is built from 15 residues. Written as DNA, the CDR3 is TGTGCCAGCAGCAGCCGACAGGACGGTATGACTGAAGCTTTCTTT. Translating gives CASSSRQDGMTEAFF.

This chain uses TRBV11-2 with TRBJ1-2; D possibly corresponds to TRBD1 (5 bases). The CDR3 totals 16 residues. V was trimmed by 5 bases and J by 8 bases, leaving 24 bases between them. CDR1 SGHAT and CDR2 FQNNGV come from the germline V gene. The CDR3 spells CASSLGTQGGRAGYTF. CDR3 bases: TGTGCCAGCAGCCTCGGAACCCAGGGAGGGAGGGCGGGCTACACCTTC.

This chain connects TRBV19 to TRBJ2-2, with D perhaps TRBD2 (6 bases). The CDR3 totals 15 residues. The V gene's germline CDR1 is LNHDA and CDR2 SQIVND (reference sequence). Trimming removed 3 bases from V and 4 bases from J, with 12 bases in between. CDR3 in amino acids: CASSIGGAGTGELFF. CDR3 sequence (DNA): TGTGCCAGTAGTATTGGAGGGGCGGGCACCGGGGAGCTGTTTTTT.

The V gene is TRBV29-1, the J gene TRBJ2-7; D is possibly TRBD2 (6 bases). Germline values: CDR1 SQVTM, CDR2 ANQGSEA. V lost 2 bases to trimming and J lost 6 bases, with 20 bases between them. This CDR3 region has 15 residues. In DNA, the CDR3 is TGCAGCGTTGAACCCGGGACTTCCGCCTCTGGCGAGCAGTACTTC. Residues: CSVEPGTSASGEQYF.

This chain links TRBV7-2 with TRBJ1-2; 7 bases agree with TRBD1. The CDR3 is 13 amino acids. V shed 5 bases and J 8 bases; nucleotides not matched to a gene: 8. Germline CDR1 and CDR2: SGHTA and FQGNSA. The CDR3 DNA follows: TGTGCCAGCAGCCCAGGGGGAGAATGGGGCTACACCTTC. Its translation is CASSPGGEWGYTF.

This clone was observed a few times. The V gene is TRBV18, the J gene TRBJ2-4; D call uncertain. V lost 2 bases, J lost 9 bases, and 11 bases lay in between. CDR1 and CDR2 from the germline V gene are KGHSH and LQKENI. The CDR3 runs 13 residues. In nucleotides, the CDR3 is TGTGCCAGCTCACCATCGTCAGCAGGCATTCAGTACTTC. Its translation is CASSPSSAGIQYF.

In DNA form, the CDR3 reads TGTGCCAGCAGCCAAGCTTATTTGTCTGGTACTCAGTACTTC. This codes for CASSQAYLSGTQYF. The chain links TRBV4-2 to TRBJ2-5, with D hard to call. V lost 1 base and J lost 11, with 17 bases in between. This CDR3 spans 14 amino acids. Looked up from germline, CDR1 is LGHNA and CDR2 is YNFKEQ.

The chain combines TRBV4-1 with TRBJ2-1; TRBD1 aligns across 9 bases. CDR1 is MGHRA and CDR2 is YSYEKL in the germline V gene. V lost 0 bases, J lost 7 bases, and 4 bases stayed unmatched. The CDR3 contains 15 residues. The DNA for the CDR3 is TGCGCCAGCAGCCAAGACCCCGGGACAGGGAATGAGCAGTTCTTC. It translates to CASSQDPGTGNEQFF.

The chain couples TRBV20-1 to TRBJ2-7; D call uncertain. CDR3 length: 10 amino acids. Germline loops: CDR1 DFQATT, CDR2 SNEGSKA (reference sequence). V was clipped by 3 bases and J by 5 bases, with 5 bases between them. CDR3 in DNA: TGCAGTGCTAGTAGTAACGAGCAGTACTTC. Translating gives CSASSNEQYF.

The V call is TRBV5-1, the J call TRBJ2-5; 9 nucleotides line up with TRBD2. This CDR3 is built from 19 residues. The ends lost 2 bases at V and 5 bases at J; junction bases unmatched: 19. Germline CDR1 SGHRS, CDR2 YFSETQ. The DNA of the CDR3 is TGCGCCAGCAGCTTTACTCCTTCAACCCGACTAGCGGTAGGGGAGACCCAGTACTTC. Residues: CASSFTPSTRLAVGETQYF. Looking up the rest from reference TRBV5-1 and TRBJ2-5 gives the full variable domain: KAGVTQTPRYLIKTRGQQVTLSCSPISGHRSVSWYQQTPGQGLQFLFEYFSETQRNKGNFPGRFSGRQFSNSRSEMNVSTLELGDSALYLCASSFTPSTRLAVGETQYFGPGTRLLVL.

This clone came up once. V and J are TRBV9 and TRBJ2-1; TRBD2 might be the D (6 bases). Germline V lookup: CDR1 SGDLS, CDR2 YYNGEE. The CDR3 sequence is 14 residues long. V was trimmed by 3 bases and J by 4 bases, leaving 11 bases between them. In nucleotides, the CDR3 is TGTGCCAGCAGCGCCCGGAGGGATTACAATGAGCAGTTCTTC. Its protein is CASSARRDYNEQFF.

The chain employs TRBV7-9 and TRBJ2-1; 10 positions agree with TRBD2. Germline V gene sequence: CDR1 SEHNR, CDR2 FQNEAQ (reference sequence). CDR3 length: 19 amino acids. Unmatched junction bases numbered 9, after V lost 1 base and J lost 0 bases. CDR3 DNA sequence: TGTGCCAGCAGCTTAGGGCGGACTAGCGGACCCAGCTCCTACAATGAGCAGTTCTTC. Translation: CASSLGRTSGPSSYNEQFF.

The chain employs TRBV19 and TRBJ1-2, with D tentatively TRBD1 (6 bases). Trimming shortened V by 8 bases and J by 6 bases, and 19 bases separated the two germline ends. This CDR3 is 14 amino acids long. In germline, CDR1 is LNHDA, CDR2 SQIVND (reference sequence). The CDR3, as DNA: TGTGCCAGTGCCTACCTGACACAGGGAGATGGCTACACCTTC. It yields the protein CASAYLTQGDGYTF.

This chain uses TRBV6-1 with TRBJ2-2, with 12 bases fitting TRBD2. Trimming cost V 11 bases and J 3 bases; bases outside gene matches: 4. CDR1 is MNHNS and CDR2 is SASEGT in the germline V gene. This CDR3 has 14 amino acids. CDR3 bases: TGTGCCCACCTAGCGGGAGGGGACACCGGGGAGCTGTTTTTT. It yields the protein CAHLAGGDTGELFF.

The rearrangement uses TRBV7-9 and TRBJ2-2; 9 bases match TRBD1. The CDR3 length is 18 residues. J lost 4 bases, V lost 1 base, and 10 bases had no gene match. Germline values: CDR1 SEHNR, CDR2 FQNEAQ (reference sequence). This CDR3 reads CASSLVAPGQGTTGELFF. DNA of the CDR3: TGTGCCAGCAGCTTAGTAGCACCGGGACAGGGTACCACCGGGGAGCTGTTTTTT.

V gene TRBV11-3 combines with J gene TRBJ2-1; possibly TRBD2 for D (6 bases). The CDR3 spans 16 residues. CDR1 is SGHNT, CDR2 YENEEA, per germline. Deletions cut 4 bases from V and 6 bases from J, with 19 bases between. The CDR3 protein is CASSSGAGGPCNEQFF. CDR3 sequence (DNA): TGTGCCAGCAGCTCAGGCGCTGGAGGGCCGTGCAATGAGCAGTTCTTC.